These T cell receptor beta chains were read from a single sample in a study of blood T cell repertoires in COVID-19. The assay was immunoSEQ multiplex PCR, and TCRdb's table has in-frame clones only and misses some. The data contain approximately 93,000 clones, approximately 88% of them singletons. Sequenced sample: peripheral blood. The origin of the receptors is a man in his sixties with acute or convalescent COVID-19. Each CDR3 is given with its conserved first and last residue. Each record gives: CDR3 protein, J gene, V gene.

CDR3: CASSQAQGPLYNEQFF
J: TRBJ2-1
V: TRBV11-3

CDR3: CASSEGNTEAFF
J: TRBJ1-1
V: TRBV5-1

CDR3: CASSEQPGNTIYF
J: TRBJ1-3
V: TRBV6-4

CDR3: CASSPDRNYGYTF
J: TRBJ1-2
V: TRBV6-5

CDR3: CASSLVQGAGGYTF
J: TRBJ1-2
V: TRBV5-1

CDR3: CASSEGSGGYNEQFF
J: TRBJ2-1
V: TRBV10-1

CDR3: CASSDPGTSGGYNEQFF
J: TRBJ2-1
V: TRBV9

CDR3: CASSPPRGRAYNTEAFF
J: TRBJ1-1
V: TRBV19

CDR3: CASSPGALLKAREQFF
J: TRBJ2-1
V: TRBV5-1

CDR3: CASSEPGQGKDEQYF
J: TRBJ2-7
V: TRBV6-1

CDR3: CASSPGTGLNEKLFF
J: TRBJ1-4
V: TRBV9

CDR3: CASNRDRDEQYF
J: TRBJ2-7
V: TRBV10-1

CDR3: CAQRQGQGSPLHF
J: TRBJ1-6
V: TRBV30

CDR3: CASSLGPGADTQYF
J: TRBJ2-3
V: TRBV5-1

CDR3: CASRSLALSGANVLTF
J: TRBJ2-6
V: TRBV11-2

CDR3: CASSLLSANTEAFF
J: TRBJ1-1
V: TRBV5-1

CDR3: CASSALELDTQYF
J: TRBJ2-3
V: TRBV9

CDR3: CATSDFRRGPGTDTQYF
J: TRBJ2-3
V: TRBV24-1

CDR3: CASSGNRGTEAFF
J: TRBJ1-1
V: TRBV14

CDR3: CASSQDLGTSGSRDGELFF
J: TRBJ2-2
V: TRBV4-1

CDR3: CATSDLYNNQPQHF
J: TRBJ1-5
V: TRBV24-1

CDR3: CASSQDRGDYGYTF
J: TRBJ1-2
V: TRBV4-2

CDR3: CASSSTGINSPLHF
J: TRBJ1-6
V: TRBV27

CDR3: CASSYETGRHEQYF
J: TRBJ2-7
V: TRBV7-2

CDR3: CASSDRGRYEQYF
J: TRBJ2-7
V: TRBV2